Below are 28 T cell receptor beta chains sequenced from a single sample in a study of blood T cell repertoires in COVID-19. Method: immunoSEQ multiplex PCR; TCRdb's copy keeps in-frame clones and lacks some. The sample yields 300,000 to 350,000 clones, roughly 89% seen once. Source material: peripheral blood. Receptors were obtained from a man aged 25 to 45 with COVID-19, enrolled during active disease.

The gene calls are TRBV24-1 and TRBJ1-2; D gene uncertain. Per germline, CDR1 KGHDR and CDR2 SFDVKD. Trimming took 1 base from V and 2 from J, leaving 7 bases between them. This CDR3 spans 14 amino acids. The CDR3 is CATSDFDTNYGYTF. The CDR3 nucleotides read TGTGCCACCAGTGATTTCGACACCAACTATGGCTACACCTTC.

V gene TRBV4-1 combines with J gene TRBJ2-2; D may be TRBD2 (6 bases). V was shortened by 1 base and J by 4 bases, with 16 bases between the two germline ends. The germline V gene encodes CDR1 MGHRA and CDR2 YSYEKL. The CDR3 extends over 17 amino acids. This chain's CDR3 is CASSQGRAGLGTGELFF. CDR3 bases: TGCGCCAGCAGCCAAGGGCGAGCGGGCCTGGGCACCGGGGAGCTGTTTTTT.

The chain joins TRBV5-1 to TRBJ2-3; D gene uncertain. V shed 1 base and J shed 0 bases, with 6 bases lying between them. The CDR3 totals 14 residues. Looked up from germline, CDR1 is SGHRS and CDR2 is YFSETQ. The CDR3 loop reads CASSLLSSTDTQYF. CDR3 in DNA: TGCGCCAGCAGCTTGCTAAGTAGCACAGATACGCAGTATTTT.

The rearrangement links TRBV5-5 to TRBJ1-2; TRBD1 aligns across 9 bases. Germline V gene sequence: CDR1 SGHKS, CDR2 YYEKEE (reference sequence). Trimming at V came to 4 bases and at J to 6 bases, leaving 13 bases not matched to a gene. The CDR3 extends over 16 amino acids. The CDR3 is CASSLDRGQGLHGYTF. The CDR3 DNA follows: TGTGCCAGCAGCCTTGATAGGGGACAGGGACTTCATGGCTACACCTTC.

This clone was counted only a few times. The V call is TRBV6-5, the J call TRBJ1-4; 7 nucleotides match TRBD1. The V segment lost 3 bases and the J segment 4 bases; nucleotides outside the gene matches: 5. The CDR3 is 15 amino acids. In germline, CDR1 is MNHEY, CDR2 SVGAGI. The CDR3 loop reads CASSYGDRDNEKLFF. The DNA for the CDR3 is TGTGCCAGCAGTTATGGAGACAGGGATAATGAAAAACTGTTTTTT.

The chain joins TRBV4-2 to TRBJ2-3; 8 nucleotides align to TRBD2. Germline V lookup: CDR1 LGHNA, CDR2 YNFKEQ. The CDR3 has 15 residues. Losses at the gene ends were 8 bases for V and 4 bases for J; bases not matched to a gene: 11. The CDR3 sequence: CASRERAGAADTQYF. Here the CDR3 DNA reads TGTGCCAGCCGGGAACGAGCGGGAGCGGCAGATACGCAGTATTTT.

The chain has TRBV7-2 and TRBJ2-6; 8 bases match TRBD1. CDR3 length equals 17 residues. V lost 8 bases and J lost 2; bases outside the gene matches: 11. Germline V gene sequence: CDR1 SGHTA, CDR2 FQGNSA. CDR3 sequence (DNA): TGTGCCAGCGTTCGTGGACAGGGAGGAACTGGGGCCAACGTCCTGACTTTC. Encoded protein: CASVRGQGGTGANVLTF.

The chain carries TRBV11-3 and TRBJ2-1; D is possibly TRBD2 (5 bases). Per the germline V gene, CDR1 is SGHNT and CDR2 is YENEEA. V lost 1 base to trimming and J lost 4 bases, with 17 bases between them. The CDR3 has 17 amino acids. This CDR3 is CASSLALRRIVYNEQFF. The CDR3 nucleotides read TGTGCCAGCAGCTTAGCCCTAAGGAGGATCGTTTACAATGAGCAGTTCTTC. Combining the CDR3 with reference TRBV11-3 and TRBJ2-1 gives the whole variable domain EAGVVQSPRYKIIEKKQPVAFWCNPISGHNTLYWYLQNLGQGPELLIRYENEEAVDDSQLPKDRFSAERLKGVDSTLKIQPAELGDSAVYLCASSLALRRIVYNEQFFGPGTRLTVL.

The chain recombines TRBV7-2 with TRBJ2-2, with D possibly being TRBD1 (5 bases). CDR1 and CDR2 (germline): SGHTA, FQGNSA. V was trimmed by 4 bases and J by 5 bases, leaving 11 bases between them. The CDR3 has 14 amino acids. CDR3 sequence reads: CASSSSRDTGELFF. In DNA, the CDR3 is TGTGCCAGCAGCTCCTCCAGGGATACCGGGGAGCTGTTTTTT. Looking up the rest from reference TRBV7-2 and TRBJ2-2 gives the full variable domain: GAGVSQSPSNKVTEKGKDVELRCDPISGHTALYWYRQSLGQGLEFLIYFQGNSAPDKSGLPSDRFSAERTGGSVSTLTIQRTQQEDSAVYLCASSSSRDTGELFFGEGSRLTVL.

This clone was counted ten times or more. The rearrangement uses TRBV9 and TRBJ1-5; tentatively, D is TRBD1 (6 bases). There are 14 residues in the CDR3. CDR1 is SGDLS, CDR2 YYNGEE, per germline. Trimming took off 3 bases at V and 4 bases at J, with 11 bases between the two ends. The CDR3: CASSEGGINQPQHF. The CDR3 nucleotides read TGTGCCAGCAGCGAAGGGGGAATTAATCAGCCCCAGCATTTT.

V gene TRBV3-1 (or the pseudogene TRBV3-2) combines with J gene TRBJ2-7; 7 bases are shared with TRBD2. Germline V gene sequence: CDR1 LGHDT, CDR2 YNNKEL (reference sequence). CDR3 length: 15 residues. Trimming at V came to 4 bases and at J to 3 bases, leaving 9 bases not matched to a gene. CDR3 coding DNA: TGTGCCAGCAGCCCACCTAGCGGTTGGGGCTACGAGCAGTACTTC. It yields the protein CASSPPSGWGYEQYF.

The chain joins TRBV4-3 to TRBJ2-6; tentatively, D is TRBD2 (5 bases). Trimming pared 0 bases from V and 1 base from J, leaving 10 bases between. This CDR3 has 17 amino acids. Per germline, CDR1 LGHNA and CDR2 YSLEER. The DNA of the CDR3 is TGCGCCAGCAGCCAAGATGAGGGTAGATCTGGGGCCAACGTCCTGACTTTC. Its translation is CASSQDEGRSGANVLTF.

The chain recombines TRBV4-3 with TRBJ2-1; D is uncertain. Looked up from germline, CDR1 is LGHNA and CDR2 is YSLEER. Trimming cost V 0 bases and J 5 bases, with 11 bases left between them. This CDR3 has 15 residues. CDR3 coding DNA: TGCGCCAGCAGCCAAGATAGGTTACAGAACAATGAGCAGTTCTTC. Amino acid sequence: CASSQDRLQNNEQFF.

This chain uses TRBV19 with TRBJ1-4, with D unclear. The CDR3 covers 12 residues. Germline V gene sequence: CDR1 LNHDA, CDR2 SQIVND (reference sequence). Trimming left V 4 bases short and J 3 bases short, with 3 bases between. The CDR3 sequence is CASSTANEKLFF. CDR3 DNA: TGTGCCAGTAGTACAGCTAATGAAAAACTGTTTTTT.

The V gene is TRBV27, the J gene TRBJ1-6; D is uncertain. The V end was cut by 1 base, the J end by 0 bases, with 10 bases between. CDR1 and CDR2 (germline): MNHEY, SMNVEV (reference sequence). The CDR3 spans 17 residues. The CDR3 loop is CASSLYRFSSYNSPLHF. The CDR3 region has the DNA TGTGCCAGCAGTTTATATCGCTTCAGCTCCTATAATTCACCCCTCCACTTT.

The chain joins TRBV27 to TRBJ1-6; 9 nucleotides align to TRBD1. The CDR3 is 17 amino acids. V lost 2 bases to trimming and J lost 6 bases; unmatched junction nucleotides: 8. Looked up from germline, CDR1 is MNHEY and CDR2 is SMNVEV (reference sequence). The CDR3 DNA follows: TGTGCCAGCAGTTTAATGGGGGACAGGGCCCTTAATTCACCCCTCCACTTT. It translates to CASSLMGDRALNSPLHF.

The rearrangement uses TRBV30 and TRBJ2-7, with a possible D match to TRBD2 (6 bases). V was pared by 0 bases and J by 5 bases, with 11 bases between. Germline-derived CDR1 and CDR2 are GTSNPN and SVGIG (reference sequence). This CDR3 is 13 amino acids long. CDR3 residues: CAWSVWRVDEQYF. CDR3 DNA sequence: TGTGCCTGGAGTGTATGGAGGGTGGACGAGCAGTACTTC.

As concerns this clone: Other DNA sequences of this sample code for an identical CDR3. The CDR3 bases are TGTGCCAGCAGCGCGGGACAGGGATCCTCTGGAAACACCATATATTTT. Translated, it gives CASSAGQGSSGNTIYF. This chain links TRBV9 with TRBJ1-3; 9 bases agree with TRBD1. Germline V gene data show CDR1 as SGDLS and CDR2 as YYNGEE. V was clipped by 3 bases and J by 0 bases; unmatched bases: 4. The CDR3 is 16 residues long.

This clone has a handful of counts. The chain has TRBV28 and TRBJ1-6; 9 bases are a match to TRBD1. Germline assignment: CDR1 MDHEN and CDR2 SYDVKM. The CDR3 extends over 17 amino acids. Losses at the gene ends were 4 bases for V and 10 bases for J; bases not matched to a gene: 14. CDR3 DNA: TGTGCCAGCAGTTCCCCCGCCCAGACAGGGGGAGACTCACCCCTCCACTTT. As protein: CASSSPAQTGGDSPLHF.

As DNA, the CDR3 is TGTGCCAGCAGCTTGTCCAGGATCTACGAGCAGTACTTC. This translates into CASSLSRIYEQYF. The chain uses TRBV5-5 and TRBJ2-7; D gene unclear. This CDR3 region has 13 residues. CDR1 is SGHKS and CDR2 is YYEKEE in the germline V gene (reference sequence). The V end lost 1 base, the J end lost 3 bases, and 8 bases lay between the germline ends.

This rearrangement joins TRBV5-6 to TRBJ1-6; TRBD1 might be the D (6 bases). Between the trimmed V and J ends, which lost 0 bases and 4 bases, there was a span of 20 bases. CDR1 is SGHDT and CDR2 is YYEEEE in the germline V gene. The CDR3 contains 19 residues. CDR3 nucleotide sequence: TGTGCCAGCAGCTTGGGTGGGTTGACAGGCCTTTCTTATAATTCACCCCTCCACTTT. Its protein is CASSLGGLTGLSYNSPLHF.

The gene calls are TRBV18 and TRBJ2-5; 8 bases line up with TRBD1. Germline V gene lookup returns CDR1 KGHSH and CDR2 LQKENI. Trimming removed 3 bases from V and 4 bases from J; junction bases left unmatched: 10. This CDR3 contains 16 residues. CDR3 in amino acids: CASSPTGEFGGETQYF. The CDR3 nucleotides are TGTGCCAGCTCACCGACAGGGGAATTCGGAGGAGAGACCCAGTACTTC.

A few counts support this clone. The J gene is TRBJ1-6, the V gene TRBV11-2; D is possibly TRBD1 (5 bases). Per the germline V gene, CDR1 is SGHAT and CDR2 is FQNNGV. The CDR3 is made up of 15 amino acids. Trimming stripped 0 bases from V and 7 bases from J, with 10 bases between. CDR3 in DNA: TGTGCCAGCAGCTTAGAAGCAGGGAAAAATTCACCCCTCCACTTT. Translating gives CASSLEAGKNSPLHF.

This chain links TRBV7-2 with TRBJ1-1, with a weak D call TRBD1 (6 bases). Germline V gene data show CDR1 as SGHTA and CDR2 as FQGNSA. The V end was cut by 2 bases, the J end by 4 bases, with 11 bases between. This CDR3 contains 14 residues. The chain's CDR3 is CASSLTQGFTEAFF. Written as DNA, the CDR3 is TGTGCCAGCAGCTTAACACAGGGTTTCACTGAAGCTTTCTTT.

This clone showed up just a few times. The gene calls are TRBV6-5 and TRBJ1-5; possibly TRBD1 for D (5 bases). The CDR3 contains 13 residues. Between the trimmed V and J ends, which lost 5 bases and 2 bases, there was a span of 7 bases. Germline CDR1 and CDR2: MNHEY and SVGAGI. CDR3 amino acids: CASSTGRNQPQHF. CDR3 sequence (DNA): TGTGCCAGCAGTACAGGCCGCAATCAGCCCCAGCATTTT.

The V gene is TRBV4-1, the J gene TRBJ2-7, with 13 bases fitting TRBD2. Germline loops: CDR1 MGHRA, CDR2 YSYEKL. The CDR3 consists of 16 residues. V was clipped by 1 base and J by 4 bases; unmatched bases: 4. CDR3: CASSQAGTSGIYEQYF. The CDR3 DNA is TGCGCCAGCAGCCAAGCCGGGACTAGCGGGATTTACGAGCAGTACTTC.

J is TRBJ2-7 and V is TRBV6-4; 9 positions match TRBD1. Germline V lookup: CDR1 MRHNA, CDR2 SNTAGT. Losses at the gene ends were 5 bases for V and 4 bases for J; bases not matched to a gene: 12. The CDR3 length is 16 residues. CDR3 DNA sequence: TGTGCCAGCAGTACACCAGGGACAGGGCTAGGATACGAGCAGTACTTC. It codes for CASSTPGTGLGYEQYF.

The chain employs TRBV19 and TRBJ2-2; no firm D call. This CDR3 has 11 residues. Trimming took off 3 bases at V and 7 bases at J, with 3 bases between the two ends. Germline values: CDR1 LNHDA, CDR2 SQIVND (reference sequence). In DNA, the CDR3 is TGTGCCAGTAGTATCGTCGGGGAGCTGTTTTTT. This encodes CASSIVGELFF.